A selection of T cell receptor beta chains follows, all from one sample in a study of blood T cell repertoires in COVID-19. Only in-frame clones appear in the TCRdb table, and some are missing; sequencing was by immunoSEQ multiplex PCR. Here the sample spans around 290,000 clones, roughly 90% being singletons. The specimen was PBMCs or T cells enriched from blood (not recorded which). These receptors were taken from a woman in her thirties who had recovered from COVID-19. CDR3s include the opening cysteine and the closing phenylalanine or tryptophan. The D gene is left open where the match is weak. Size is omitted from some rows. Given values are once, few, many or a class for expanded clones.

J gene,D gene,V gene,clone size,CDR3 DNA,CDR3 protein
TRBJ1-2,NA,TRBV2,NA,TGTGCCAGCAGCACAGGGTTCGAGTACTATGGCTACACCTTC,CASSTGFEYYGYTF
TRBJ1-6,NA,TRBV27,NA,TGTGCCAGCAGTTTATCGTGGGCAGGGTTGTTTGATTCACCCCTCCACTTT,CASSLSWAGLFDSPLHF
TRBJ2-7,TRBD2,TRBV30,NA,TGTGCCGGCGAGGGCCCTAGCGGGAGAGCTAACCGGGGGAAGCAGTACTTC,CAGEGPSGRANRGKQYF
TRBJ2-5,NA,TRBV18,NA,TGTGCCAGCTCACCCCTACCGGGGGAGGAGACCCAGTACTTC,CASSPLPGEETQYF
TRBJ2-2,NA,TRBV12-3/TRBV12-4,NA,TGTGCCAGCAGACCCGTGCGGACCGGGGAGCTGTTTTTT,CASRPVRTGELFF
TRBJ1-2,NA,TRBV28,once,TGTGCCAGCAGTTTAGGAGGGGACTACTATGGCTACACCTTC,CASSLGGDYYGYTF
TRBJ2-3,TRBD1,TRBV7-8,NA,TGTGCCAGCAGCTTCCGACGTTTGGGACAGGGGGCGACAGATACGCAGTATTTT,CASSFRRLGQGATDTQYF
TRBJ2-5,NA,TRBV7-9,NA,TGTGCCAGCAGCTTAGATTCGAGTACGGGGACCCAGTACTTC,CASSLDSSTGTQYF
TRBJ2-7,NA,TRBV7-2,NA,TGTGCCAGCAGCTTAGTAAGGAGCTACGAGCAGTACTTC,CASSLVRSYEQYF
TRBJ1-4,NA,TRBV9,NA,TGTGCCAGCAGCGCCACTCCTGCAACTAATGAAAAACTGTTTTTT,CASSATPATNEKLFF
TRBJ1-1,TRBD1,TRBV10-3,once,TGTGCCATCAGTGACGGTTTCGGGACAGGGGACACTGAAGCTTTCTTT,CAISDGFGTGDTEAFF
TRBJ1-5,NA,TRBV6-5,NA,TGTGCCAGCACTTTTACGGCGGCAGGCAATCAGCCCCAGCATTTT,CASTFTAAGNQPQHF
TRBJ1-1,NA,TRBV19,NA,TGTGCCAGTAAACCCCAGGGTTTCGGGAACACTGAAGCTTTCTTT,CASKPQGFGNTEAFF
TRBJ1-5,TRBD1,TRBV19,NA,TGTGCCAGTAGTATGGGACAGGGTCAGCCCCAGCATTTT,CASSMGQGQPQHF
TRBJ1-1,TRBD1,TRBV27,NA,TGTGCCAGCAGCCACAGGGGGGAAGCTTTCTTT,CASSHRGEAFF
TRBJ2-7,TRBD1,TRBV19,NA,TGTGCCAGTAATTCCCGGACAGGGTCCTACGAGCAGTACTTC,CASNSRTGSYEQYF
TRBJ2-5,NA,TRBV18,NA,TGTGCCAGCTCACCTCTCCACAGGGCGGAGACCCAGTACTTC,CASSPLHRAETQYF
TRBJ2-1,NA,TRBV28,NA,TGTGCCAGCAGTTTGATGAGCTCCTACAATGAGCAGTTCTTC,CASSLMSSYNEQFF
TRBJ1-6,NA,TRBV4-3,NA,TGCGCCAGCAGCCAAGCCGGGGGAGGGATGGTAAGGTACAATTCACCCCTCCACTTT,CASSQAGGGMVRYNSPLHF
TRBJ1-3,TRBD1,TRBV6-6,NA,TGTGGGACAGGAGGTTCCTCTGGAAACACCATATATTTT,CGTGGSSGNTIYF
TRBJ2-7,TRBD1,TRBV5-1,NA,TGCGCCAGCAGCTTGGGGGACAGAGAATTTTACGAGCAGTACTTC,CASSLGDREFYEQYF
TRBJ2-6,TRBD1,TRBV7-2,NA,TGTGCCAGCAGCTCCACAGGGGCAGCTGGGGCCAACGTCCTGACTTTC,CASSSTGAAGANVLTF
TRBJ2-7,TRBD2,TRBV6-2/TRBV6-3,NA,TGTGCCAGCAGTTTAGCGGGAGGGCCGTACGAGCAGTACTTC,CASSLAGGPYEQYF
TRBJ2-1,NA,TRBV7-9,NA,TGTGCCAGCAGCTTAGCTGGACTCCAGATTACCTACAATGAGCAGTTCTTC,CASSLAGLQITYNEQFF
TRBJ2-2,TRBD2,TRBV28,NA,TGTGCCAGCAGACGGCCAGGGAGGGGCGAAGGCGGGGAGCTGTTTTTT,CASRRPGRGEGGELFF
TRBJ2-1,TRBD2,TRBV19,NA,TGTGCCAGTAGTCCTGGGCTAGCGGGGTTCATTAATGAGCAGTTCTTC,CASSPGLAGFINEQFF
TRBJ2-1,TRBD2,TRBV11-3,NA,TGTGCCAGCAGCTTGGGACTAGCGGGAGGGCCCCTCTACAATGAGCAGTTCTTC,CASSLGLAGGPLYNEQFF
TRBJ1-1,NA,TRBV19,NA,TGTGCCAGTAGTAGGGGGCTTGAGGGCCCTATGAACACTGAAGCTTTCTTT,CASSRGLEGPMNTEAFF
TRBJ2-5,NA,TRBV3-1/TRBV3-2,NA,TGTGCCAGCAGCCAATATTCTTCCGGGGAGACCCAGTACTTC,CASSQYSSGETQYF
TRBJ1-3,NA,TRBV7-2,NA,TGTGCCAGCAGCTTATCTATAGCGTGGCAGCGAAACTCTGGAAACACCATATATTTT,CASSLSIAWQRNSGNTIYF
TRBJ2-7,TRBD1,TRBV6-5,NA,TGTGCCAGCAGGGGGACAGGGTCCTACGAGCAGTACTTC,CASRGTGSYEQYF